Included here is one TCR beta chain sequence, with context. Its matching antigen is unknown. Original processing notes: ImmunoSEQ only sent back junction sequences with no quality scores, so filtering was done differently. Sequencing was performed with immunoSEQ multiplex PCR; in TCRdb, only in-frame clones are kept and a portion is missing. V, J and clone size are taken as reported in that table, and D and trimming were inferred from the DNA itself. The repertoire holds around 1.5 million clones, roughly 98% seen once, with roughly 0.45% in the top ten. This sample was taken from a study of shared clonotypes between healthy human individuals. The study, taken as a whole, reports: Genetic and exposure-history diversity was limited by the small donor number.

This CDR3 region has 18 residues. CDR1 SGHAT and CDR2 FQNNGV come from the germline V gene. Trimming stripped 0 bases from V and 1 base from J, with 17 bases between. The source material was naive CD4+ T cells sorted from blood. The subset is: CD45RA+ positively selected. This chain joins TRBV11-2 and TRBJ2-3; unclear D gene. The clonotype originates from a man aged 25 to 45 in good health. CDR3 nucleotide sequence: TGTGCCAGCAGCTTAGATAAGGCCCTGAGGTCAGGCACAGATACGCAGTATTTT. Protein: CASSLDKALRSGTDTQYF. Variable domain in full (rest from reference TRBV11-2 and TRBJ2-3): EAGVAQSPRYKIIEKRQSVAFWCNPISGHATLYWYQQILGQGPKLLIQFQNNGVVDDSQLPKDRFSAERLKGVDSTLKIQPAKLEDSAVYLCASSLDKALRSGTDTQYFGPGTRLTVL.